Below are 30 T cell receptor beta chains sequenced from a single sample in a study of PD-1 blockade in classical Hodgkin lymphoma (dated by TCRdb to the early 2020s). Per the publication, the time point label means: cycle 4 day 1 (C4D1), after five to seven weeks of nivolumab. All trial patients had relapsed after autologous stem cell transplantation, with cohorts A, B and C differing in prior brentuximab vedotin exposure. A Miltenyi CD8+ T cell isolation kit was used for magnetic negative selection to purify CD8+ T cells from thawed PBMCs. The library was produced with the immunoSEQ multiplex PCR assay. TCRdb limited this immuneACCESS table to in-frame rearrangements with V and J called. A share of clones is missing; checked studies link under half to unresolved V genes, and the rest is unexplained. The sample records approximately 14,000 clones, roughly 90% of which are singletons. The ten largest clones take up about 18% of the sample.

The starting material was CD8+ T cells from blood, obtained before the fourth cycle of nivolumab. These receptors were collected from a human donor with classical Hodgkin lymphoma.

This clone showed up just once. This chain uses TRBV28 with TRBJ2-2; a possible D gene is TRBD2 (6 bases). The CDR3 spans 16 residues. Trimming removed 7 bases from V and 5 bases from J, with 20 bases in between. Germline CDR1 is MDHEN and CDR2 is SYDVKM. CDR3 DNA: TGTGCCAGCACACCCCAGGGCCTAGCGAGGACCGGGGAGCTGTTTTTT. Protein: CASTPQGLARTGELFF.

The J gene is TRBJ2-1, the V gene TRBV11-3, with D unresolved. Per germline, CDR1 SGHNT and CDR2 YENEEA. The CDR3 length is 17 residues. V lost 4 bases and J 9 bases, leaving 25 bases between the germline ends. Here the CDR3 reads CASSSRNPERPASEQFF. The CDR3 DNA sequence: TGTGCCAGCAGCTCCCGGAACCCTGAAAGGCCCGCCAGTGAGCAGTTCTTC.

In its sample, this clone was seen once. The chain combines TRBV6-6 with TRBJ2-5; the match to TRBD2 covers 7 bases. Germline values: CDR1 MNHNY, CDR2 SVGAGI (reference sequence). The CDR3 loop spans 12 amino acids. V was pared by 7 bases and J by 5 bases, with 4 bases of the junction left unmatched. The CDR3 bases are TGTGCCAGCACCCCGGGGGGTGAGACCCAGTACTTC. It specifies CASTPGGETQYF.

The gene calls are TRBV27 and TRBJ2-3; D unclear. Trimming removed 8 bases at V and 2 bases at J, with 11 bases between. Looked up from germline, CDR1 is MNHEY and CDR2 is SMNVEV (reference sequence). The CDR3 covers 13 residues. CDR3 residues: CASARLLTDTQYF. The DNA of the CDR3 is TGTGCCAGCGCGAGGCTTCTCACAGATACGCAGTATTTT.

The rearrangement links TRBV5-8 to TRBJ1-2; D is uncertain. Germline loops: CDR1 SGHTS, CDR2 YDEGEE. V was clipped by 7 bases and J by 2 bases, with 9 bases between them. The CDR3 runs 12 residues. CDR3 bases: TGTGCCAGCGGAGACGGAAACTATGGCTACACCTTC. Amino acids: CASGDGNYGYTF.

This chain's CDR3 is CASSAWIGSNYGYTF. The DNA of the CDR3 is TGTGCCAGCTCAGCTTGGATAGGGTCGAACTATGGCTACACCTTC. V gene TRBV5-5 combines with J gene TRBJ1-2; D unclear. The V end lost 7 bases, the J end lost 2 bases, and 18 bases lay between the germline ends. Germline V lookup: CDR1 SGHKS, CDR2 YYEKEE (reference sequence). The CDR3 totals 15 residues.

As for this clone: One end of the junction is discordant with germline, which a read error may explain. The chain carries TRBV7-7 and TRBJ1-1; D remains unclear. The germline V gene has CDR1 SSHAT and CDR2 FNYEAQ (reference sequence). The CDR3 spans 13 residues. The CDR3 region has the DNA TGTGCTAGCAGTTACGGCGAGAACACTGAAGCTTTCTTT. Protein sequence: CASSYGENTEAFF.

The chain uses TRBV5-4 and TRBJ1-2; D is undetermined. CDR1 is SGHNT, CDR2 YYREEE, per germline (reference sequence). The CDR3 has 13 amino acids. Trimming stripped 4 bases from V and 11 bases from J, with 18 bases between. The CDR3 sequence: CASSLDRLVGYTF. The CDR3 DNA follows: TGTGCCAGCAGCCTTGACCGGTTGGTGGGATACACCTTC. Full variable domain (rest looked up from reference TRBV5-4 and TRBJ1-2): ETGVTQSPTHLIKTRGQQVTLRCSSQSGHNTVSWYQQALGQGPQFIFQYYREEENGRGNFPPRFSGLQFPNYSSELNVNALELDDSALYLCASSLDRLVGYTFGSGTRLTVV.

J is TRBJ2-5 and V is TRBV10-2; D may be TRBD1 (6 bases). This CDR3 has 15 residues. Germline CDR1 reads WSHSY; CDR2 reads SAAADI. Trimming stripped 7 bases from V and 5 bases from J, with 20 bases between. DNA of the CDR3: TGCGCCAGCACCAAGACAGGCGGCATAGGGGAGACCCAGTACTTC. Its protein is CASTKTGGIGETQYF.

The chain uses TRBV18 and TRBJ1-4, with D uncertain. V lost 0 bases and J lost 7, with 12 bases in between. In germline, CDR1 is KGHSH, CDR2 LQKENI. The length of the CDR3 is 15 residues. The CDR3 DNA reads TGTGCCAGCTCACCACCTGATCGACGCGTTGAAAAACTGTTTTTT. It translates to CASSPPDRRVEKLFF.

The chain is built from TRBV7-9 and TRBJ2-1; 9 bases match TRBD2. Looked up from germline, CDR1 is SEHNR and CDR2 is FQNEAQ (reference sequence). The CDR3 is 16 residues long. Unmatched junction bases numbered 7, after V lost 2 bases and J lost 5 bases. The CDR3 coding sequence is TGTGCCAGCAGCTTATTGGCTAGCGGGAAACACAATGAGCAGTTCTTC. Protein sequence: CASSLLASGKHNEQFF.

This chain connects TRBV28 to TRBJ2-3; D unresolved. The CDR3 has 11 residues. In germline, CDR1 is MDHEN, CDR2 SYDVKM. Trimming shortened V by 3 bases and J by 6 bases, and 4 bases separated the two germline ends. The DNA for the CDR3 is TGTGCCAGCAGTTTGTTTGATACGCAGTATTTT. Translation: CASSLFDTQYF.

CDR3 DNA sequence: TGCGCCAGCAGCGGATACCACGAGCAGTACTTC. This codes for CASSGYHEQYF. V gene TRBV5-1 combines with J gene TRBJ2-7, with D hard to call. Germline loops: CDR1 SGHRS, CDR2 YFSETQ. CDR3 length: 11 residues. The V and J ends lost 4 bases and 5 bases respectively, with 7 bases between them.

The gene calls are TRBV7-8 and TRBJ2-3; the D gene is possibly TRBD1 (6 bases). V gave up 5 bases and J gave up 4 bases, with 16 bases separating them. Germline V lookup: CDR1 SGHVS, CDR2 FQNEAQ. This CDR3 contains 15 residues. The CDR3 DNA reads as TGTGCCAGCAGCCCGAGCAGGGGTTTCGCAGATACGCAGTATTTT. This translates into CASSPSRGFADTQYF. Supplemented by reference TRBV7-8 and TRBJ2-3, the full variable domain reads GAGVSQSPRYKVAKRGQDVALRCDPISGHVSLFWYQQALGQGPEFLTYFQNEAQLDKSGLPSDRFFAERPEGSVSTLKIQRTQQEDSAVYLCASSPSRGFADTQYFGPGTRLTVL.

The chain combines TRBV29-1 with TRBJ2-1, with 7 bases matching TRBD2. Germline V gene lookup returns CDR1 SQVTM and CDR2 ANQGSEA. This CDR3 region has 17 residues. After removal of 1 base from V and 3 bases from J, the junction contained 12 bases not matched to a gene. The CDR3 DNA reads as TGCAGCGTTGAAGGGTTGACGGGGAGGGCCGGCTACAATGAGCAGTTCTTC. Its protein is CSVEGLTGRAGYNEQFF.

The chain links TRBV7-9 to TRBJ2-7; D perhaps matches TRBD2 (5 bases). The V end lost 1 base, the J end lost 7 bases, and 17 bases lay between the germline ends. The CDR3 has 15 amino acids. Germline CDR1 reads SEHNR; CDR2 reads FQNEAQ (reference sequence). The CDR3 loop is CASSLGGQTFEEQYF. The DNA of the CDR3 is TGTGCCAGCAGCTTAGGCGGGCAAACGTTCGAGGAGCAGTACTTC. The variable domain in full, with the rest retrieved from reference TRBV7-9 and TRBJ2-7, is DTGVSQNPRHKITKRGQNVTFRCDPISEHNRLYWYRQTLGQGPEFLTYFQNEAQLEKSRLLSDRFSAERPKGSFSTLEIQRTEQGDSAMYLCASSLGGQTFEEQYFGPGTRLTVT.

This clone was observed a single time. The rearrangement uses TRBV6-6 and TRBJ2-3, with a tentative D call TRBD2 (7 bases). CDR1 is MNHNY, CDR2 SVGAGI, per germline (reference sequence). This CDR3 has 12 amino acids. The germline V and J ends were trimmed by 7 bases and 8 bases, with 13 bases remaining between them. The DNA of the CDR3 is TGTGCCAGCATCACAAGGGGGGGTACGCAGTATTTT. It specifies CASITRGGTQYF.

The chain employs TRBV29-1 and TRBJ2-7; D may be TRBD2 (6 bases). V gave up 4 bases and J gave up 2 bases, with 6 bases separating them. There are 11 residues in the CDR3. Germline CDR1 is SQVTM and CDR2 is ANQGSEA. CDR3 in amino acids: CSVGGAYEQYF. As DNA, the CDR3 is TGCAGCGTTGGGGGGGCCTACGAGCAGTACTTC.

J is TRBJ2-1 and V is TRBV19; TRBD1 aligns across 8 bases. Germline V gene sequence: CDR1 LNHDA, CDR2 SQIVND (reference sequence). The CDR3 consists of 17 residues. Germline trimming cut 1 base from V and 6 bases from J; bases unmatched to any gene: 11. CDR3 nucleotides: TGTGCCAGTAGTATAGTGAGACAGGGGACTTTGAGCAATGAGCAGTTCTTC. This gives the protein CASSIVRQGTLSNEQFF.

The chain links TRBV4-1 to TRBJ2-3, with 7 bases fitting TRBD2. The V gene end was trimmed by 1 base and the J gene end by 6 bases; junction bases not matched to a gene: 10. The CDR3 runs 16 residues. The germline CDR1 and CDR2 sequences are MGHRA and YSYEKL. CDR3 sequence reads: CASSQVWRGIVDTQYF. In DNA, the CDR3 is TGCGCCAGCAGCCAAGTATGGCGGGGGATAGTGGATACGCAGTATTTT.

The rearrangement uses TRBV28 and TRBJ2-7; D possibly corresponds to TRBD2 (5 bases). The CDR3 length is 14 residues. Germline V gene sequence: CDR1 MDHEN, CDR2 SYDVKM. V was pared by 2 bases and J by 0 bases, with 8 bases between. In nucleotides, the CDR3 is TGTGCCAGCAGTTTACAGCGGCTCTCCTACGAGCAGTACTTC. The encoded protein is CASSLQRLSYEQYF.

The V and J genes are TRBV30 and TRBJ2-5, with D perhaps TRBD1 (6 bases). Trimming shortened V by 2 bases and J by 2 bases, and 21 bases separated the two germline ends. The CDR3 spans 17 residues. Per the germline V gene, CDR1 is GTSNPN and CDR2 is SVGIG (reference sequence). The CDR3 DNA follows: TGTGCCTGGAGTTCCGACAGGCTAGAAGTTGGACAAGAGACCCAGTACTTC. Amino acids: CAWSSDRLEVGQETQYF.

The V gene is TRBV19, the J gene TRBJ2-3; D is unclear. V was shortened by 7 bases and J by 1 base, with 3 bases between the two germline ends. The CDR3 is 11 residues long. Looked up from germline, CDR1 is LNHDA and CDR2 is SQIVND (reference sequence). CDR3 sequence: CASTGTDTQYF. The CDR3 bases are TGTGCCAGTACCGGCACAGATACGCAGTATTTT.

This rearrangement joins TRBV4-1 to TRBJ1-5, with unresolved D. Germline V gives CDR1 MGHRA, CDR2 YSYEKL. The CDR3 covers 14 residues. Trimming took off 0 bases at V and 2 bases at J, with 5 bases between the two ends. DNA of the CDR3: TGCGCCAGCAGCCAAGATTATGGCAATCAGCCCCAGCATTTT. Protein sequence: CASSQDYGNQPQHF.

The genes are TRBV5-6 and TRBJ2-1; no clear D. The V and J ends lost 4 bases and 1 base respectively, with 12 bases between them. This CDR3 contains 15 residues. CDR1 and CDR2 (germline): SGHDT, YYEEEE. The CDR3 sequence is CASSPGLESYNEQFF. In DNA form, the CDR3 reads TGTGCCAGCAGCCCCGGCCTAGAGTCCTACAATGAGCAGTTCTTC.

The V gene is TRBV6-5, the J gene TRBJ2-2; D may be TRBD1 (6 bases). Germline values: CDR1 MNHEY, CDR2 SVGAGI. V lost 2 bases to trimming and J lost 4 bases, with 14 bases between them. CDR3 length equals 16 residues. The CDR3 DNA reads TGTGCCAGCAGTTACCTGGGACATCCGATCACCGGGGAGCTGTTTTTT. It codes for CASSYLGHPITGELFF.

V is TRBV1 and J is TRBJ2-7; TRBD1, the table's D call, was not compared with the DNA. TRBV1 is designated a pseudogene. This CDR3 spans 18 amino acids. In DNA, the CDR3 is TGCACCAGCAGCCAAGATCTCAGACATCGACAGGCTACCTACGAGCAGTACTTC. Protein sequence: CTSSQDLRHRQATYEQYF.

V gene TRBV13 combines with J gene TRBJ2-7, with D possibly being TRBD1 (6 bases). V was shortened by 0 bases and J by 0 bases, with 12 bases between the two germline ends. CDR3 length: 16 residues. Looked up from germline, CDR1 is PRHDT and CDR2 is FYEKMQ (reference sequence). The CDR3 bases are TGTGCCAGCAGCTTAGGTGGGGCAGGGGCCTCCTACGAGCAGTACTTC. As protein: CASSLGGAGASYEQYF.

V gene TRBV6-5 combines with J gene TRBJ1-3; D is perhaps TRBD1 (5 bases). There are 15 residues in the CDR3. Germline CDR1 MNHEY, CDR2 SVGAGI. V gave up 5 bases and J gave up 5 bases, with 16 bases separating them. CDR3 residues: CASSPDLGARNTIYF. As DNA, the CDR3 is TGTGCCAGCAGTCCCGATTTAGGGGCTCGAAACACCATATATTTT.

The chain recombines TRBV5-5 with TRBJ2-7; D not resolved. This CDR3 contains 14 residues. The germline V gene encodes CDR1 SGHKS and CDR2 YYEKEE (reference sequence). V lost 0 bases and J lost 3, with 10 bases in between. The CDR3, as DNA: TGTGCCAGCAGCTTGGAGGGTGTGCTCTACGAGCAGTACTTC. Protein product: CASSLEGVLYEQYF.